The sequence of this T cell receptor (beta chain) was determined in a study of T cell repertoires in cytomegalovirus infection. Across the whole study: The authors relied on CMV epitopes, both recently identified HLA-C-restricted and well-studied HLA-B-restricted. General study results and limits: Frequencies of public TCR beta families were cumulated, and this identified carriers of CMV plus the relevant HLA. CMV-specific TCR beta clonotypes restricted by HLA-C dominated the ex vivo response.

About this clonotype: The antigen is unknown.

TCRdb ran MiXCR on the reads and lists one entry per CDR3 protein. The sample contains hundreds of thousands of distinct CDR3 sequences, 30% to 35% of which appear only once. Looked up from germline, CDR1 is SGDLS and CDR2 is YYNGEE. With V trimmed by 4 bases and J by 4 bases, 7 bases remained unmatched. CDR3 length: 16 residues. This sequence joins TRBV9 and TRBJ2-5, with 13 nucleotides matching TRBD2. This clonotype originated in a human donor in good health (CMV status not recorded). Some clones in this sample may be carry-over from other donors' samples. The starting material was cultured PBMCs, obtained from culture after CMV antigen stimulation. The CDR3, as DNA: TGTGCCAGCAGCCTTGGACTAGCGGGAGAGAGAGAGACCCAGTACTTC. It yields the protein CASSLGLAGERETQYF.